This T cell receptor beta chain was found in a study of blood T cell repertoires in COVID-19 (dated by TCRdb to between 2020 and 2021). About the study as a whole: The collaborator samples originated in the United States, Italy and Spain and spanned the acute and convalescent phases of COVID-19. The material from the prospective study consisted of cDNA or gDNA derived from T cells, B-cell-depleted T cells, or PBMCs. The sample metadata nearly always contained a de-identified subject ID, COVID-19 status, age in years and sex. The samples were drawn from two sources: the first 160 participants of the ongoing ImmuneRACE study, and 1,254 subjects contributed by 6 global collaborators. Deeply sampled blood TCRbeta repertoires from subjects exposed to, actively infected with, or recovered from COVID-19 were included in the dataset. A freely available public database, intended as a resource for researchers studying the immune response to SARS-CoV-2, is where the repertoires were released. Where available, HLA class I and class II types were taken from metadata supplied by the sample provider and were not determined by assay-based typing. Here is what the overall study found, with its caveats: Clinical and demographic metadata were provided uncurated, with the amount varying by source and participant.

TCRbeta CDR3 regions were amplified from genomic DNA by means of the immunoSEQ Assay, a bias-controlled multiplex PCR. Per the authors' processing: The number of nucleated cells in each sample was estimated from the amplification of reference gene primers within the assay. To quantify the absolute abundance of each unique TCRbeta CDR3 rearrangement, sequence reads were collapsed and filtered. For each sample, productive Simpson clonality was calculated as the square root of Simpson's diversity index over productive rearrangements. TCRdb re-hosts the immuneACCESS table, in-frame sequences only. Its copies lack some clones; in the studies checked, an unresolved V gene accounts for under half of them, and the cause for the rest is not known. That table supplies the V and J calls and clone size; D and trimming were determined from the DNA. Recorded for this sample are hundreds of thousands of clones; around 89% of them occurred a single time. Under 3% of the sample is in the top ten clones.

In the prospective study, participants were roughly 18 to 95 years old, resided in about two dozen geographic areas of the United States, and were enrolled through a virtual design. In the prospective study, participants were assigned to cohorts based on the clinical history participants reported in a screening survey and a study questionnaire. For ImmuneRACE Cohort 3, a participant was defined as recovered based on two consecutive negative NP/OP PCR tests, clearance by a healthcare professional, or resolution of symptoms. In the prospective study, whole blood, serum and a nasopharyngeal or oropharyngeal swab were collected from each participant by mobile phlebotomists. Prospective study participants could optionally give additional blood draws and questionnaires over an approximately 2-month period. Before DNA extraction, prospective study blood samples were shipped either frozen or at room temperature.

Taken from the germline V gene, the CDR1 and CDR2 loops are SNHLY and FYNNEI. Unmatched junction bases come to 4, with V trimmed by 0 bases and J by 3 bases. Its CDR3 holds 15 amino acids, cysteine through phenylalanine. Just CDR3 DNA is preserved here, 45 bases in frame from base 1. In regard to this clone: Its antigen has not been determined. Qualities for individual bases were not recorded, and no much larger clone is one base off.

The material sequenced was PBMCs or T cells enriched from blood (not recorded which). The sequence was collected from a woman aged 18-35 years who had recovered from COVID-19. The sequence joins TRBV2 to TRBJ1-2; TRBD1 agrees with 7 junctional bases. The DNA sequence is TGTGCCAGCAGTGAAGCGCCGGGACAGTACTATGGCTACACCTTC. This yields the protein CASSEAPGQYYGYTF.